The 32 T cell receptor beta chains listed next were all sequenced from one sample in a study of cytomegalovirus exposure and HLA in healthy donors. The primer mix had 60 Vbeta and 13 Jbeta primers. Sequencing was performed with immunoSEQ multiplex PCR; in TCRdb, only in-frame clones are kept and a portion is missing. The sample includes roughly 220,000 clones, about 75% of them seen just once. The sequenced sample was PBMCs. These receptors originate from a woman in her thirties in good health and CMV-seronegative.

The rearrangement joins TRBV7-3 to TRBJ1-2, with a possible D match to TRBD1 (6 bases). V lost 5 bases and J 2 bases, leaving 18 bases between the germline ends. The CDR3 covers 16 residues. Germline CDR1 and CDR2: SGHTA and FQGTGA. The CDR3 nucleotides read TGTGCCAGCAGCCCCCAAACGGGGGGACAAAACTATGGCTACACCTTC. Protein: CASSPQTGGQNYGYTF. Using reference TRBV7-3 and TRBJ1-2 for the parts outside the CDR3, the full variable domain is GAGVSQTPSNKVTEKGKYVELRCDPISGHTALYWYRQSLGQGPEFLIYFQGTGAADDSGLPNDRFFAVRPEGSVSTLKIQRTERGDSAVYLCASSPQTGGQNYGYTFGSGTRLTVV.

The chain is built from TRBV5-1 and TRBJ2-1; D gene ambiguous. The CDR3 length is 15 residues. Between the trimmed V and J ends, which lost 1 base and 5 bases, there was a span of 13 bases. Germline lookup yields CDR1 SGHRS and CDR2 YFSETQ. As DNA, the CDR3 is TGCGCCAGCAGCTTGCCGGGTTCTCGGGACAATGAGCAGTTCTTC. This sequence encodes CASSLPGSRDNEQFF.

This clone was detected a few times. The J gene is TRBJ2-7, the V gene TRBV5-1; 9 positions agree with TRBD1. V lost 3 bases to trimming and J lost 3 bases; unmatched junction nucleotides: 4. Germline loops: CDR1 SGHRS, CDR2 YFSETQ. This CDR3 region has 14 residues. CDR3 in DNA: TGCGCCAGCAGCTCTACAGGGGGCGTCTACGAGCAGTACTTC. Translated: CASSSTGGVYEQYF. The full variable domain, in which reference TRBV5-1 and TRBJ2-7 provide the parts outside the CDR3, is KAGVTQTPRYLIKTRGQQVTLSCSPISGHRSVSWYQQTPGQGLQFLFEYFSETQRNKGNFPGRFSGRQFSNSRSEMNVSTLELGDSALYLCASSSTGGVYEQYFGPGTRLTVT.

V is TRBV7-8 and J is TRBJ2-7; 10 nucleotides align to TRBD2. J lost 7 bases, V lost 5 bases, and 11 bases had no gene match. This CDR3 is built from 15 residues. Germline values: CDR1 SGHVS, CDR2 FQNEAQ. CDR3: CASSPGLADQDEQYF. CDR3 bases: TGTGCCAGCAGCCCCGGACTAGCGGATCAGGATGAGCAGTACTTC.

The rearrangement uses TRBV5-1 and TRBJ1-1, with D possibly TRBD1 on 5 matching bases. The V gene's germline CDR1 is SGHRS and CDR2 YFSETQ. Trimming left V 4 bases short and J 3 bases short, with 13 bases between. The CDR3 runs to 14 residues. This CDR3 is CASSQGPLDTEAFF. The CDR3, as DNA: TGCGCCAGCAGCCAGGGCCCGCTGGACACTGAAGCTTTCTTT.

This clone occurred a few times. The V call is TRBV18, the J call TRBJ2-2, with 8 bases lining up with TRBD2. Germline values: CDR1 KGHSH, CDR2 LQKENI. CDR3 length: 16 residues. V trimming: 3 bases; J trimming: 6 bases; junction bases outside the gene matches: 9. The CDR3 here is CASSPSDAGGAGELFF. The CDR3, as DNA: TGTGCCAGCTCACCCTCAGATGCGGGGGGTGCCGGGGAGCTGTTTTTT.

The V gene is TRBV9, the J gene TRBJ2-2; perhaps TRBD1 as D (5 bases). Trimming removed 2 bases from V and 7 bases from J, with 15 bases in between. CDR1 is SGDLS, CDR2 YYNGEE, per germline. This CDR3 has 15 residues. The CDR3 DNA reads as TGTGCCAGCAGCGTGTCTGTGGGGCCTGGCGGGGAGCTGTTTTTT. This sequence encodes CASSVSVGPGGELFF.

The chain uses TRBV19 and TRBJ1-1; D might be TRBD1 (5 bases). V lost 3 bases, J lost 7 bases, and 21 bases lay in between. In germline, CDR1 is LNHDA, CDR2 SQIVND (reference sequence). This CDR3 is 16 amino acids long. The CDR3, as DNA: TGTGCCAGTAGTATGGCGGGGGGTACCCCTATTCGTGAAGCTTTCTTT. It specifies CASSMAGGTPIREAFF.

This clone has a handful of counts. The chain combines TRBV6-1 with TRBJ1-1; no reliable D call. This CDR3 spans 14 amino acids. V was shortened by 2 bases and J by 0 bases, with 7 bases between the two germline ends. Per the germline V gene, CDR1 is MNHNS and CDR2 is SASEGT. This chain's CDR3 is CASSEYIMNTEAFF. CDR3 nucleotides: TGTGCCAGCAGTGAATATATTATGAACACTGAAGCTTTCTTT.

The genes are TRBV7-6 and TRBJ2-1; TRBD2 aligns across 9 bases. The CDR3 sequence is 12 residues long. From germline, CDR1 is SGHVS and CDR2 FNYEAQ. V gave up 3 bases and J gave up 12 bases; unmatched junction bases: 3. The CDR3 loop is CASSFLAGRQFF. In nucleotides, the CDR3 is TGTGCCAGCAGCTTCCTAGCGGGAAGGCAGTTCTTC. The whole variable domain, filled in from reference TRBV7-6 and TRBJ2-1, reads GAGVSQSPRYKVTKRGQDVALRCDPISGHVSLYWYRQALGQGPEFLTYFNYEAQQDKSGLPNDRFSAERPEGSISTLTIQRTEQRDSAMYRCASSFLAGRQFFGPGTRLTVL.

J is TRBJ1-6 and V is TRBV5-4; D gene uncertain. V lost 4 bases and J 6 bases, leaving 8 bases between the germline ends. The length of the CDR3 is 13 residues. Germline-derived CDR1 and CDR2 are SGHNT and YYREEE (reference sequence). CDR3 region: CASSREGNSPLHF. CDR3 bases: TGTGCCAGCAGCCGGGAGGGTAATTCACCCCTCCACTTT.

The chain uses TRBV10-3 and TRBJ1-2; possible D gene TRBD1, 5 bases. V gave up 6 bases and J gave up 0 bases, with 5 bases separating them. The CDR3 length is 12 residues. Germline CDR1 reads ENHRY; CDR2 reads SYGVKD. This CDR3 reads CAIRTANYGYTF. The CDR3 DNA is TGTGCCATCAGGACAGCTAACTATGGCTACACCTTC.

This chain joins TRBV2 and TRBJ2-5, with a tentative D call TRBD2 (5 bases). The DNA matches TRBJ2-7 better at its end, which makes the J call doubtful. CDR1 SNHLY and CDR2 FYNNEI come from the germline V gene. The CDR3 runs 15 residues. The CDR3, as DNA: TGTGCCAGCACTCTAGGGAGTCTTAGCTCCTACGAGCAGTACTTC. Translated, it gives CASTLGSLSSYEQYF.

The chain carries TRBV9 and TRBJ1-2; possibly TRBD1 for D (5 bases). The CDR3 sequence is 13 residues long. V lost 0 bases, J lost 8 bases, and 11 bases lay in between. Per the germline V gene, CDR1 is SGDLS and CDR2 is YYNGEE. CDR3 DNA: TGTGCCAGCAGCGTAGGTACAGGCCCGGGCTACACCTTC. Translated: CASSVGTGPGYTF.

The chain links TRBV19 to TRBJ2-1, with 10 bases that match TRBD2. Germline V gives CDR1 LNHDA, CDR2 SQIVND (reference sequence). The trim removed 3 bases at V and 7 bases at J, leaving 9 bases unmatched. CDR3 length: 16 residues. The CDR3 bases are TGTGCCAGTAGTATCGGTGCTAGCGGGAGAAAAAATGAGCAGTTCTTC. It specifies CASSIGASGRKNEQFF. The full variable domain, completed using reference TRBV19 and TRBJ2-1, is DGGITQSPKYLFRKEGQNVTLSCEQNLNHDAMYWYRQDPGQGLRLIYYSQIVNDFQKGDIAEGYSVSREKKESFPLTVTSAQKNPTAFYLCASSIGASGRKNEQFFGPGTRLTVL.

The chain joins TRBV6-5 to TRBJ1-1, with 8 bases fitting TRBD1. The junction had 3 bases not matched to a gene; V was cut back by 5 bases and J by 1 base. Germline loops: CDR1 MNHEY, CDR2 SVGAGI. This CDR3 has 14 amino acids. CDR3 loop: CASSTDRENTEAFF. Here the CDR3 DNA reads TGTGCCAGCAGTACGGACAGGGAGAACACTGAAGCTTTCTTT.

This chain links TRBV6-1 with TRBJ2-5; 8 bases are a match to TRBD1. The germline V gene encodes CDR1 MNHNS and CDR2 SASEGT. V gave up 7 bases and J gave up 4 bases; unmatched junction bases: 8. The CDR3 consists of 14 residues. The CDR3 sequence: CASTDRGFRETQYF. Here the CDR3 DNA reads TGTGCCAGCACCGACAGGGGTTTTCGAGAGACCCAGTACTTC.

The J gene is TRBJ1-2, the V gene TRBV6-6; possibly TRBD1 for D (5 bases). This CDR3 contains 15 residues. Germline lookup yields CDR1 MNHNY and CDR2 SVGAGI (reference sequence). Trimming pared 5 bases from V and 4 bases from J, leaving 17 bases between. CDR3 in amino acids: CASSTVSLQGYGYTF. CDR3 nucleotides: TGTGCCAGCAGTACCGTCAGCCTTCAGGGCTATGGCTACACCTTC.

J is TRBJ2-7 and V is TRBV7-9; D gene ambiguous. The germline V gene has CDR1 SEHNR and CDR2 FQNEAQ (reference sequence). Trimming cost V 5 bases and J 0 bases, with 17 bases left between them. This CDR3 spans 16 amino acids. The CDR3, as DNA: TGTGCCAGCAGCCCCCGTTCAGGCATTTCCTCCTACGAGCAGTACTTC. Amino acids: CASSPRSGISSYEQYF.

The gene calls are TRBV9 and TRBJ1-2; D is perhaps TRBD1 (5 bases). Trimming cost V 5 bases and J 3 bases, with 8 bases left between them. The CDR3 extends over 12 amino acids. Germline-derived CDR1 and CDR2 are SGDLS and YYNGEE. The CDR3 DNA sequence: TGTGCCAGCAGGGCGGGGGACTATGGCTACACCTTC. Translation gives CASRAGDYGYTF. The whole variable domain, remainder taken from reference TRBV9 and TRBJ1-2, is DSGVTQTPKHLITATGQRVTLRCSPRSGDLSVYWYQQSLDQGLQFLIQYYNGEERAKGNILERFSAQQFPDLHSELNLSSLELGDSALYFCASRAGDYGYTFGSGTRLTVV.

This sequence joins TRBV6-1 and TRBJ1-2; D is unclear. The CDR3 runs 15 residues. CDR1 and CDR2 (germline): MNHNS, SASEGT. Trimming removed 6 bases at V and 0 bases at J, with 14 bases between. In nucleotides, the CDR3 is TGTGCCAGCAGCGCCGGGGAGGACCCTAACTATGGCTACACCTTC. It is translated as CASSAGEDPNYGYTF.

The rearrangement uses TRBV29-1 and TRBJ1-2, with 8 bases matching TRBD1. The CDR3 is made up of 11 amino acids. Germline V gives CDR1 SQVTM, CDR2 ANQGSEA. V trimming: 6 bases; J trimming: 6 bases; junction bases outside the gene matches: 3. The CDR3 bases are TGCAGCGTCGACAGGGGAAATGGCTACACCTTC. It is translated as CSVDRGNGYTF.

The chain recombines TRBV5-1 with TRBJ1-5; 7 bases line up with TRBD1. The CDR3 totals 15 residues. J was trimmed by 0 bases and V by 4 bases; bases with no gene match: 4. The V gene's germline CDR1 is SGHRS and CDR2 YFSETQ. Here the CDR3 reads CASSIGQDSNQPQHF. The CDR3, as DNA: TGCGCCAGCAGCATAGGACAGGATAGCAATCAGCCCCAGCATTTT.

The chain employs TRBV5-8 and TRBJ1-2, with a possible D match to TRBD1 (5 bases). V was pared by 3 bases and J by 4 bases, with 13 bases between. Per the germline V gene, CDR1 is SGHTS and CDR2 is YDEGEE. The CDR3 is 14 amino acids. The chain's CDR3 is CASSWDVGGYGYTF. For the CDR3, the DNA is TGTGCCAGCAGCTGGGACGTGGGGGGCTATGGCTACACCTTC.

This clone was counted once. This chain links TRBV7-6 with TRBJ2-5; no clear D gene. The CDR3 is 15 amino acids. V shed 2 bases and J shed 3 bases, with 13 bases lying between them. The germline CDR1 and CDR2 sequences are SGHVS and FNYEAQ. CDR3 in amino acids: CASSLMAGNKETQYF. CDR3 sequence (DNA): TGTGCCAGCAGCTTAATGGCAGGAAATAAAGAGACCCAGTACTTC.

The count of this clone is one. The rearrangement uses TRBV27 and TRBJ1-2; 7 bases map to TRBD1. Germline assignment: CDR1 MNHEY and CDR2 SMNVEV (reference sequence). This CDR3 spans 17 amino acids. V shed 0 bases and J 4 bases; nucleotides not matched to a gene: 11. The CDR3 nucleotides read TGTGCCAGCAGTTTATCGGGGACAGCTACTTATTTCTATGGCTACACCTTC. It encodes CASSLSGTATYFYGYTF.

This chain joins TRBV19 and TRBJ2-3, with TRBD2 as a possible D gene (6 bases). Trimming removed 1 base from V and 2 bases from J, with 13 bases in between. The CDR3 loop spans 16 amino acids. In germline, CDR1 is LNHDA, CDR2 SQIVND (reference sequence). This chain's CDR3 is CASSIVGGASTDTQYF. Written as DNA, the CDR3 is TGTGCCAGTAGTATAGTCGGAGGGGCTTCCACAGATACGCAGTATTTT. The full variable domain, with the rest looked up from reference TRBV19 and TRBJ2-3, is DGGITQSPKYLFRKEGQNVTLSCEQNLNHDAMYWYRQDPGQGLRLIYYSQIVNDFQKGDIAEGYSVSREKKESFPLTVTSAQKNPTAFYLCASSIVGGASTDTQYFGPGTRLTVL.

J is TRBJ1-5 and V is TRBV27, with D possibly being TRBD1 (6 bases). Between the trimmed V and J ends, which lost 4 bases and 3 bases, there was a span of 7 bases. The CDR3 consists of 13 residues. CDR1 and CDR2 from the germline V gene are MNHEY and SMNVEV (reference sequence). DNA of the CDR3: TGTGCCAGCAGTTCAGGGGTCAATCAGCCCCAGCATTTT. Encoded protein: CASSSGVNQPQHF.

This chain links TRBV7-2 with TRBJ2-6; perhaps TRBD1 as D (6 bases). V was clipped by 8 bases and J by 0 bases, with 14 bases between them. This CDR3 has 16 amino acids. Germline V CDR1 and CDR2: SGHTA, FQGNSA. CDR3 bases: TGTGCCAGCGCAATACAGGGAAGCTCTGGGGCCAACGTCCTGACTTTC. It translates to CASAIQGSSGANVLTF.

This clone was counted only a few times. The rearrangement joins TRBV7-2 to TRBJ2-1; 11 nucleotides line up with TRBD2. CDR3 length equals 15 residues. Trimming removed 5 bases from V and 7 bases from J; junction bases left unmatched: 7. CDR1 and CDR2 from the germline V gene are SGHTA and FQGNSA. The CDR3 DNA sequence: TGTGCCAGCAGCCTCACTAGCGGGAGTTTTAATGAGCAGTTCTTC. This codes for CASSLTSGSFNEQFF.

Remarks on this clone: Other DNA sequences in this sample translate to the same CDR3. This sequence joins TRBV30 and TRBJ2-3; TRBD2 aligns across 7 bases. This CDR3 is 14 amino acids long. Trimming removed 0 bases from V and 1 base from J; junction bases left unmatched: 1. CDR1 is GTSNPN and CDR2 is SVGIG in the germline V gene (reference sequence). In nucleotides, the CDR3 is TGTGCCTGGAGTGTTGCGGGAGGCACAGATACGCAGTATTTT. Residues: CAWSVAGGTDTQYF.

V usage is TRBV25-1 and J usage is TRBJ2-2, with 8 bases identical to TRBD1. Losses at the gene ends were 8 bases for V and 1 base for J; bases not matched to a gene: 9. The germline gives CDR1 MGHDK, CDR2 SYGVNS. The CDR3 extends over 16 amino acids. CDR3 sequence (DNA): TGTGCCAGCGACGCAGCCGGGACAGGGAACACCGGGGAGCTGTTTTTT. Protein sequence: CASDAAGTGNTGELFF. The full variable domain, in which reference TRBV25-1 and TRBJ2-2 provide the parts outside the CDR3, is EADIYQTPRYLVIGTGKKITLECSQTMGHDKMYWYQQDPGMELHLIHYSYGVNSTEKGDLSSESTVSRIRTEHFPLTLESARPSHTSQYLCASDAAGTGNTGELFFGEGSRLTVL.